This T cell receptor beta chain was identified in a study of T cell responses to AZD1222 COVID-19 vaccine. The germline CDR1 and CDR2 sequences are SGHNT and YENEEA. V lost 5 bases to trimming and J lost 4 bases, with 12 bases between them. The CDR3 contains 13 residues. Profiling relied on immunoSEQ multiplex PCR, and the TCRdb table lists in-frame clones only, not all of them. This sample yields some 150,000 clones, of which about 91% are seen a single time; roughly 2% belongs to the top ten. The sequence derives from an adult in good health. V usage is TRBV11-3 and J usage is TRBJ2-7; D is undetermined. This specimen consisted of peripheral blood, obtained on day 0 of AZD1222 vaccination. This chain's CDR3 is CASSRPTVYEQYF. DNA of the CDR3: TGTGCCAGCAGCCGCCCTACCGTTTACGAGCAGTACTTC.